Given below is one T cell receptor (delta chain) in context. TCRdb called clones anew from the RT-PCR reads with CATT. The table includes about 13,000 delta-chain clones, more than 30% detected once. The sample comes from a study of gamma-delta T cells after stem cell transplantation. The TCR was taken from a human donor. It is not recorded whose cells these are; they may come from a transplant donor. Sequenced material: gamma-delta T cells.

The CDR3, as DNA: TGTGCAACTTCAACGGGGGCCGTACTGGGGGATAAGTCGTACACCGATAAACTCATCTTT. It yields the protein CATSTGAVLGDKSYTDKLIF. The chain carries TRAV29/DV5 and TRDJ1, with 11 bases identical to TRDD3. Unmatched junction bases numbered 23, after V lost 7 bases and J lost 0 bases. Germline CDR1 and CDR2: NSMFDY and ISSIKDK. The CDR3 sequence is 20 residues long.